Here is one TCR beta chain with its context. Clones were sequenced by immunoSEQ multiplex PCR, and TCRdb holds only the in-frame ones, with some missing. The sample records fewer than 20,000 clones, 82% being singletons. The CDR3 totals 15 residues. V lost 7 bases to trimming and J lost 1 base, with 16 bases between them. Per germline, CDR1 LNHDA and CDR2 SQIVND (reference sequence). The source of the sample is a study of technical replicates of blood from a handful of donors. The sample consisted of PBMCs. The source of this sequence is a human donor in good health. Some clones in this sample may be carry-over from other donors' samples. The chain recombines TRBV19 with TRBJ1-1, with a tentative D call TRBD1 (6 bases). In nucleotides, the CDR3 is TGTGCCAGTACCCCAACGGACAGTTGGAACACTGAAGCTTTCTTT. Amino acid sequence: CASTPTDSWNTEAFF.